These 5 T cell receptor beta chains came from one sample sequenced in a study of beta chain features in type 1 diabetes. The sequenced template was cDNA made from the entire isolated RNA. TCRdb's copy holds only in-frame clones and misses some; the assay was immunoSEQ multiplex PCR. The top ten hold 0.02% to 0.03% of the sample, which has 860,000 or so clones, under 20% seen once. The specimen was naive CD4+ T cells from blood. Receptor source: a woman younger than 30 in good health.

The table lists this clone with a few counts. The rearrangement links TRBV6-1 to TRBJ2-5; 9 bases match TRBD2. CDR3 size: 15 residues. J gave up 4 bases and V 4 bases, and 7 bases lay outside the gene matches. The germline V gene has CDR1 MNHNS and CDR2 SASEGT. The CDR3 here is CASSGLAGVRETQYF. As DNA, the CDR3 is TGTGCCAGCAGTGGTTTAGCGGGAGTCAGAGAGACCCAGTACTTC.

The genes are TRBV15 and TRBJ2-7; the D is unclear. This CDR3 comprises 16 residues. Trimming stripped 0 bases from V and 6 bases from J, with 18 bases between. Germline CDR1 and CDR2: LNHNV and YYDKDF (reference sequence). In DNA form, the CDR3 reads TGTGCCACCAGCAGAGATTCCCCCAGTCCAGCCTTCGAGCAGTACTTC. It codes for CATSRDSPSPAFEQYF.

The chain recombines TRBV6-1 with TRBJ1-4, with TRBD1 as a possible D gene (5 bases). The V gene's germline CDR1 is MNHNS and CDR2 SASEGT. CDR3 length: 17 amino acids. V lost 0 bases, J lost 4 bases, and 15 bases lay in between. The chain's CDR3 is CASSEALGRGVNEKLFF. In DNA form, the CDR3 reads TGTGCCAGCAGTGAAGCGCTTGGGAGGGGAGTTAATGAAAAACTGTTTTTT.

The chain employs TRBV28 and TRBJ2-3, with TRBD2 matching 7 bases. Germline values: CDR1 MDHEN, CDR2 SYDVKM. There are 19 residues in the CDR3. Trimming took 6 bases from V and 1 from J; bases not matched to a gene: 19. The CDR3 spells CASSAPGGSAGDGTDTQYF. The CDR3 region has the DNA TGTGCCAGCAGCGCTCCCGGGGGGTCGGCGGGAGATGGCACAGATACGCAGTATTTT. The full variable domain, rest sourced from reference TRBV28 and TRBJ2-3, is DVKVTQSSRYLVKRTGEKVFLECVQDMDHENMFWYRQDPGLGLRLIYFSYDVKMKEKGDIPEGYSVSREKKERFSLILESASTNQTSMYLCASSAPGGSAGDGTDTQYFGPGTRLTVL.

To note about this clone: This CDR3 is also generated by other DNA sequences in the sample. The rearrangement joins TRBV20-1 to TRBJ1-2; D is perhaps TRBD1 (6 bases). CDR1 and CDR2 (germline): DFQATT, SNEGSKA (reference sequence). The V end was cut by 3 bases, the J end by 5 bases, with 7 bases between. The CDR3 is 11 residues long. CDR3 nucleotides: TGCAGTGCTAGGACAGGTTATGGCTACACCTTC. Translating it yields CSARTGYGYTF.